A selection of T cell receptor beta chains follows, all from one sample in a study of T cell responses to AZD1222 COVID-19 vaccine. Sequencing was performed with immunoSEQ multiplex PCR; in TCRdb, only in-frame clones are kept and a portion is missing. This table holds under 150,000 clones, just over 90% found once. The sequencing here drew on peripheral blood, taken on day 0 of AZD1222 vaccination. The receptors stem from an adult in good health. CDR3s include the opening cysteine and the closing phenylalanine or tryptophan. The order of the fields is CDR3 protein, CDR3 DNA, V gene, D gene, J gene, clone size. D genes are given only for firm matches. Size values are once, few and many counts, or a class for expanded clones, and some rows have none.

CDR3: CASSQDRTGAIGEKLFF; DNA: TGCGCCAGCAGCCAAGATCGCACAGGGGCGATCGGTGAAAAACTGTTTTTT; V: TRBV4-3; D: TRBD1; J: TRBJ1-4; size: once
CDR3: CASSVDRGTGEQFF; DNA: TGTGCCAGCAGCGTTGACAGGGGTACTGGTGAGCAGTTCTTC; V: TRBV11-3; D: TRBD1; J: TRBJ2-1; size: .
CDR3: CAWSSRDKGDEKLFF; DNA: TGTGCCTGGTCTTCCCGGGACAAGGGGGATGAAAAACTGTTTTTT; V: TRBV30; D: .; J: TRBJ1-4; size: .
CDR3: CASSPVQRPYEQYF; DNA: TGTGCCAGCAGCCCGGTACAGAGACCCTACGAGCAGTACTTC; V: TRBV3-1/TRBV3-2; D: .; J: TRBJ2-7; size: .
CDR3: CASSPGESSNQPQHF; DNA: TGTGCCAGCTCACCAGGCGAATCGAGCAATCAGCCCCAGCATTTT; V: TRBV18; D: .; J: TRBJ1-5; size: .
CDR3: CASSLEGGGTEAFF; DNA: TGTGCCAGCAGCTTAGAAGGGGGAGGAACTGAAGCTTTCTTT; V: TRBV7-6; D: .; J: TRBJ1-1; size: .
CDR3: CASSEAVGGGEKLFF; DNA: TGTGCCAGCAGTGAAGCGGTGGGAGGAGGTGAAAAACTGTTTTTT; V: TRBV6-1; D: .; J: TRBJ1-4; size: .
CDR3: CASKWGDSYEQYF; DNA: TGTGCCAGCAAATGGGGGGATTCCTACGAGCAGTACTTC; V: TRBV27; D: .; J: TRBJ2-7; size: once
CDR3: CASRPTRGINYGYTF; DNA: TGTGCCAGCAGACCCACCAGGGGGATTAACTATGGCTACACCTTC; V: TRBV28; D: TRBD1; J: TRBJ1-2; size: .
CDR3: CASSLGDGYYEQYF; DNA: TGTGCCAGCAGCTTAGGGGACGGATACTACGAGCAGTACTTC; V: TRBV11-2; D: .; J: TRBJ2-7; size: .
CDR3: CASSLDRNTGELFF; DNA: TGTGCCAGCAGCCTTGACAGGAACACCGGGGAGCTGTTTTTT; V: TRBV7-2; D: .; J: TRBJ2-2; size: .
CDR3: CASSQGTSVSTDTQYF; DNA: TGCGCCAGCAGCCAAGGGACTAGCGTGAGCACAGATACGCAGTATTTT; V: TRBV4-3; D: TRBD2; J: TRBJ2-3; size: .
CDR3: CASSGTSGRIVDEQFF; DNA: TGTGCCAGCAGTGGGACTAGCGGGAGGATAGTCGATGAGCAGTTCTTC; V: TRBV2; D: TRBD2; J: TRBJ2-1; size: .